The T cell receptor (beta chain) described here comes from a study of blood T cells in healthy people across ages. The wider study: About one barcoded TCR beta cDNA was captured per two T cells.

The CDR3 consists of 12 residues. Germline V gene lookup returns CDR1 LGHDT and CDR2 YNNKEL (reference sequence). Trimming left V 4 bases short and J 8 bases short, with 11 bases between. A sample-barcoded 5' primer and a J-beta primer mix were used in a second PCR of roughly 7 to 12 cycles. A template-switch adaptor with 12 random nucleotides tagged each cDNA molecule. Each sample provided no less than 2.5 million CDR3-containing paired-end reads. TCRdb reprocessed the 5' RACE reads via MiXCR and lists one record per CDR3 protein. The sample records almost 800,000 distinct CDR3 sequences, roughly 64% being singletons. Study-level findings and limits: Greater diversity and more naive CD4+ cells were seen in long-lived donors than in aged donors.

Regarding this clonotype: The antigen is not known.

The source is a young man in good health. The rearrangement links TRBV3-1 to TRBJ1-2; no clear D. Source material: blood. The chain's CDR3 is CASSLTGGGYTF. The CDR3 region has the DNA TGTGCCAGCAGCCTCACCGGCGGAGGCTACACCTTC.